One sample yielded the 8 T cell receptor beta chains listed below, sequenced in a study of T-cell reconstitution after alpha-beta-depleted transplantation in children. Unique molecular identifiers were incorporated when the TCRbeta library was constructed. In TCRdb, the PCR reads were re-called with MiXCR into one record per CDR3 protein. The sample yields 530,000 or so distinct CDR3 sequences, 25% to 30% seen once. The sequencing used PBMCs, collected before TCRalphabeta/CD19-depleted stem cell transplant. These receptor sequences come from a boy under two years old with Wiskott-Aldrich syndrome, due to receive a stem cell transplant.

This clonotype was counted a few times. The chain has TRBV10-3 and TRBJ2-3; the match to TRBD2 covers 7 bases. V was clipped by 8 bases and J by 0 bases; unmatched bases: 2. Per the germline V gene, CDR1 is ENHRY and CDR2 is SYGVKD. CDR3 length: 13 amino acids. CDR3 region: CAIGGSSTDTQYF. The DNA for the CDR3 is TGTGCCATCGGCGGGAGCAGCACAGATACGCAGTATTTT.

V and J are TRBV6-1 and TRBJ1-5; D is perhaps TRBD1 (5 bases). CDR1 and CDR2 (germline): MNHNS, SASEGT. The CDR3 is 14 amino acids. The V end was cut by 6 bases, the J end by 7 bases, with 16 bases between. CDR3 sequence (DNA): TGTGCCAGCAGCTCCGTGGAGGGACGACAGCCCCAGCATTTT. It codes for CASSSVEGRQPQHF.

A few counts support this clonotype. The chain combines TRBV12-3 or TRBV12-4 with TRBJ2-1, with 9 nucleotides matching TRBD1. V trimming: 5 bases; J trimming: 4 bases; junction bases outside the gene matches: 15. This CDR3 comprises 18 residues. The CDR3 DNA follows: TGTGCCAGCAGTCCAGGGACAGGGATTATGTCCCCATACAATGAGCAGTTCTTC. Residues: CASSPGTGIMSPYNEQFF.

This clonotype has more than one count but fewer than ten. V is TRBV29-1 and J is TRBJ1-1; TRBD1 matches 10 bases. This CDR3 has 14 residues. Germline V gene data show CDR1 as SQVTM and CDR2 as ANQGSEA. With 4 bases clipped from V and 10 bases from J, the junction kept 12 bases outside the gene matches. The CDR3 nucleotides are TGCAGCGTTGTTTCGGGACAGGGGATGGATGCAGCTTTCTTT. Translating it yields CSVVSGQGMDAAFF.

The CDR3 DNA reads as TGCAGTGCTAGAGATCCGGGGGCCGGGACTACCAAAGAGACCCAGTACTTC. As protein: CSARDPGAGTTKETQYF. The rearrangement links TRBV20-1 to TRBJ2-5, with D maybe TRBD2 (7 bases). There are 17 residues in the CDR3. Per germline, CDR1 DFQATT and CDR2 SNEGSKA (reference sequence). Trimming stripped 0 bases from V and 3 bases from J, with 20 bases between.

This clonotype has more than one count but fewer than ten. The chain links TRBV5-5 to TRBJ2-1, with 9 nucleotides matching TRBD1. CDR1 is SGHKS, CDR2 YYEKEE, per germline (reference sequence). The V and J ends lost 0 bases and 2 bases, in that order; junction bases with no gene match: 6. The CDR3 extends over 17 amino acids. Here the CDR3 reads CASSLGWDRDTYNEQFF. As DNA, the CDR3 is TGTGCCAGCAGCTTGGGTTGGGACAGGGACACCTACAATGAGCAGTTCTTC.

This clonotype showed up just a few times. J is TRBJ2-7 and V is TRBV28; D possibly uses TRBD1 or TRBD2 (5 bases each). Trimming shortened V by 4 bases and J by 3 bases, and 16 bases separated the two germline ends. The CDR3 covers 15 residues. CDR1 is MDHEN, CDR2 SYDVKM, per germline. DNA of the CDR3: TGTGCCAGCAGTTCCACCGGGACGAATGTCTACGAGCAGTACTTC. Amino acid sequence: CASSSTGTNVYEQYF.

This chain links TRBV7-7 with TRBJ2-5; possibly TRBD2 for D (6 bases). Germline assignment: CDR1 SSHAT and CDR2 FNYEAQ (reference sequence). V lost 5 bases and J 6 bases, leaving 13 bases between the germline ends. This CDR3 has 13 residues. DNA of the CDR3: TGTGCCAGCAGCGATCGGAGGGAAAAGACCCAGTACTTC. Encoded protein: CASSDRREKTQYF.